Each of the 4 T cell receptor beta chains below was sequenced from the same sample in a study of cytomegalovirus exposure and HLA in healthy donors. The repertoire was sequenced with immunoSEQ multiplex PCR; TCRdb's copy has only in-frame clones and lacks some. The data contain under 250,000 clones, about nine tenths of them singletons. The source material was PBMCs. The receptor source for this set is a young woman in good health and CMV-seropositive.

With respect to this clone: Germline and junction disagree at one end, which may indicate a read error. V usage is TRBV11-2 and J usage is TRBJ2-3; D is unclear. The CDR3 runs to 10 residues. Per germline, CDR1 SGHAT and CDR2 FQNNGV. This CDR3 reads CASSTHTQYF. In DNA form, the CDR3 reads TGTGCCAGCAGCACACATACGCAGTATTTT. The full variable domain, in which reference TRBV11-2 and TRBJ2-3 provide the parts outside the CDR3, is EAGVAQSPRYKIIEKRQSVAFWCNPISGHATLYWYQQILGQGPKLLIQFQNNGVVDDSQLPKDRFSAERLKGVDSTLKIQPAKLEDSAVYLCASSTHTQYFGPGTRLTVL.

This rearrangement joins TRBV10-3 to TRBJ1-4; 9 bases line up with TRBD1. J gave up 5 bases and V 6 bases, and 4 bases lay outside the gene matches. The CDR3 extends over 14 amino acids. The V gene's germline CDR1 is ENHRY and CDR2 SYGVKD. CDR3 loop: CAISPGQGNEKLFF. CDR3 coding DNA: TGTGCCATCAGCCCGGGACAGGGAAATGAAAAACTGTTTTTT.

The CDR3 loop is CASSPGTSGLTGELFF. The CDR3 bases are TGTGCCAGCAGCCCCGGGACTAGCGGGCTTACCGGGGAGCTGTTTTTT. The chain uses TRBV5-6 and TRBJ2-2; 12 nucleotides agree with TRBD2. The V segment lost 4 bases and the J segment 5 bases; nucleotides outside the gene matches: 6. This CDR3 comprises 16 residues. CDR1 and CDR2 (germline): SGHDT, YYEEEE.

The chain combines TRBV4-1 with TRBJ2-1; 10 nucleotides align to TRBD2. The trim removed 4 bases at V and 4 bases at J, leaving 25 bases unmatched. CDR1 MGHRA and CDR2 YSYEKL come from the germline V gene. The CDR3 spans 22 residues. The chain's CDR3 is CASSRTRATGHTSGEPYNEQFF. The CDR3 region has the DNA TGCGCCAGCAGCCGGACCCGGGCGACAGGGCACACTAGCGGGGAGCCTTACAATGAGCAGTTCTTC.